These T cell receptor beta chains were read from a single sample in a study of lymphopenia after photon versus proton radiotherapy. Assay used: immunoSEQ multiplex PCR; TCRdb lists only in-frame clones, some missing. The profile shows under 75,000 clones, 85% to 95% of them singletons. This specimen consisted of peripheral blood, obtained from a patient treated with photon-based radiotherapy. Receptors were obtained from a woman aged 40 to 50 with cholangiocarcinoma. CDR3s include the opening cysteine and the closing phenylalanine or tryptophan.

j_call: TRBJ2-7; v_call: TRBV6-1; cdr3_length: 14; cdr3_aa: CASSEAGTGYEQYF
j_call: TRBJ2-3; v_call: TRBV7-6; cdr3_length: 17; cdr3_aa: CASSPIQRGDRTDTQYF
j_call: TRBJ1-2; v_call: TRBV5-1; cdr3_length: 14; cdr3_aa: CASSLAVTGLGYTF
j_call: TRBJ2-1; v_call: TRBV6-5; cdr3_length: 15; cdr3_aa: CASSRGTSGGMGQFF
j_call: TRBJ2-5; v_call: TRBV7-6; cdr3_length: 17; cdr3_aa: CASSSNGAGGSQETQYF
j_call: TRBJ1-4; v_call: TRBV5-1; cdr3_length: 16; cdr3_aa: CASSIGDRGKDEKLFF
j_call: TRBJ1-5; v_call: TRBV15; cdr3_length: 14; cdr3_aa: CATSRGGATEPQHF
j_call: TRBJ2-7; v_call: TRBV10-3; cdr3_length: 14; cdr3_aa: CAISDEDKIYEQYF
j_call: TRBJ1-2; v_call: TRBV2; cdr3_length: 14; cdr3_aa: CASSEIRDNYGYTF
j_call: TRBJ2-7; v_call: TRBV27; cdr3_length: 15; cdr3_aa: CASSTRDRATWEQYF
j_call: TRBJ2-3; v_call: TRBV12-2; cdr3_length: 15; cdr3_aa: CASRLTSRSTDTQYF
j_call: TRBJ1-2; v_call: TRBV6-5; cdr3_length: 12; cdr3_aa: CASTGTENGYTF
j_call: TRBJ1-1; v_call: TRBV29-1; cdr3_length: 12; cdr3_aa: CSVGNMNTEAFF
j_call: TRBJ2-5; v_call: TRBV6-6; cdr3_length: 15; cdr3_aa: CASSYRDRSEETQYF
j_call: TRBJ1-1; v_call: TRBV29-1; cdr3_length: 13; cdr3_aa: CSVGTGGVTEAFF
j_call: TRBJ1-2; v_call: TRBV21-1; cdr3_length: 14; cdr3_aa: CASPQRGEGHGYTF
j_call: TRBJ1-1; v_call: TRBV9; cdr3_length: 13; cdr3_aa: CASSVGPNTEAFF
j_call: TRBJ2-2; v_call: TRBV7-6; cdr3_length: 14; cdr3_aa: CASSLETNTGELFF
j_call: TRBJ2-3; v_call: TRBV11-2; cdr3_length: 14; cdr3_aa: CASSYRVGTDTQYF
j_call: TRBJ2-7; v_call: TRBV7-9; cdr3_length: 19; cdr3_aa: CASSPPLVFGQSSYYEQYF
j_call: TRBJ1-3; v_call: TRBV4-1; cdr3_length: 13; cdr3_aa: CASSEGPGNTIYF
j_call: TRBJ1-2; v_call: TRBV29-1; cdr3_length: 13; cdr3_aa: CSADRQGEGGYTF
j_call: TRBJ2-1; v_call: TRBV2; cdr3_length: 15; cdr3_aa: CASMRQLADYNEQFF
j_call: TRBJ2-1; v_call: TRBV7-3; cdr3_length: 13; cdr3_aa: CASSAREDNEQFF
j_call: TRBJ2-7; v_call: TRBV29-1; cdr3_length: 14; cdr3_aa: CSVEDKSGFYEQYF
j_call: TRBJ2-3; v_call: TRBV7-6; cdr3_length: 17; cdr3_aa: CASSLGGGNRGGDTQYF
j_call: TRBJ2-5; v_call: TRBV30; cdr3_length: 13; cdr3_aa: CAWAGTHQETQYF
j_call: TRBJ2-1; v_call: TRBV29-1; cdr3_length: 13; cdr3_aa: CSAGTGGSNEQFF
j_call: TRBJ1-6; v_call: TRBV10-3; cdr3_length: 15; cdr3_aa: CAISPTGRRGSPLHF
j_call: TRBJ1-1; v_call: TRBV7-2; cdr3_length: 16; cdr3_aa: CASSRGLLNRRTEAFF
j_call: TRBJ1-3; v_call: TRBV6-5; cdr3_length: 14; cdr3_aa: CASSETLWGNTIYF
j_call: TRBJ1-4; v_call: TRBV19; cdr3_length: 12; cdr3_aa: CASSTRDEKLFF